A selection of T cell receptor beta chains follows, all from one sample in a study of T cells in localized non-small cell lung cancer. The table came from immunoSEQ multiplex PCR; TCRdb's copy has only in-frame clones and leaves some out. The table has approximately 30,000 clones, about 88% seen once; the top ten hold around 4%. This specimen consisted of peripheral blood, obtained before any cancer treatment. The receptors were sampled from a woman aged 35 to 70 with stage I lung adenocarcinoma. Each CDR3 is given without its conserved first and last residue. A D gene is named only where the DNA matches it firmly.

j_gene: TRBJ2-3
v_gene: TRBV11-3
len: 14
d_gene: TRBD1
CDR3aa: ASSFGQGISTDTQY

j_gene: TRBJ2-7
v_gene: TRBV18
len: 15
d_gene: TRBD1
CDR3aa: ASSPRDRVGSSYEQY

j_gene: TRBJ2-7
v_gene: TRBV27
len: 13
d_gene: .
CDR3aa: ASSLGIQGSYEQY

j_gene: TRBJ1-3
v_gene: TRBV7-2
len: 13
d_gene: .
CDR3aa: ASSLVGGAGNTIY

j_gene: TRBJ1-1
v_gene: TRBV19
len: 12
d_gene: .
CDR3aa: ASSPGQMNTEAF

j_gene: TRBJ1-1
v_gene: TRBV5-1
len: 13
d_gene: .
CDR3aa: ASSLGQPSGTEAF

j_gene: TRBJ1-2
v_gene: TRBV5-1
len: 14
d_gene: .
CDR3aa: ASSSRGGRVNYGYT

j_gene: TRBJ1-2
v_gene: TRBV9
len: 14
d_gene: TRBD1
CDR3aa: ASSGRTGLGGYGYT

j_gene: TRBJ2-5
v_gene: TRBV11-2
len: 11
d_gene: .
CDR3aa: ASSLDRSETQY

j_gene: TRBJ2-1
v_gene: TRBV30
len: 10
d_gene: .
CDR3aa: AWSGQINEQF

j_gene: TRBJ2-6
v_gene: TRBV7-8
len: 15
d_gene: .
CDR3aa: ASRLSRANSGANVLT

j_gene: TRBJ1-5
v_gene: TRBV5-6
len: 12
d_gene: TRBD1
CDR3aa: ASSSRTGDVPQH

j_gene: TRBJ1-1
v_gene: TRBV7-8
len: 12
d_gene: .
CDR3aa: ASSLAGPGTEAF

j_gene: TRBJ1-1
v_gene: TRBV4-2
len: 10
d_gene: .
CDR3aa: ASGGQGTEAF

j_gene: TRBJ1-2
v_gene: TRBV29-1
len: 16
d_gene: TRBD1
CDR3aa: SVDDGSSQGKVNYGYT

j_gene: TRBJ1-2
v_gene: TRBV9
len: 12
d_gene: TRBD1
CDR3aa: ASRPNRGQDGYT

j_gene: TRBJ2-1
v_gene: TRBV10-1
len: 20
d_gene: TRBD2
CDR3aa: ASRSGTSGGPLAQGLYNEQF

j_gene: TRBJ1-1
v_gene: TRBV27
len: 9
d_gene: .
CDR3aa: ASIGVREAF

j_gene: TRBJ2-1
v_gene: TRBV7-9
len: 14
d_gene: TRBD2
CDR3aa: ASSPLTSGVYNEQF

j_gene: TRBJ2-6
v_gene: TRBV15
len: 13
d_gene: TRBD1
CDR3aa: ATSRQGAGANVLT

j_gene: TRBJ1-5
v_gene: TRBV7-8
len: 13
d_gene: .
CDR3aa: ASSKEAGSNQPQH

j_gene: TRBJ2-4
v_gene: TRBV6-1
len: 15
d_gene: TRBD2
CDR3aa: ASSGGLAGEHKNIQY

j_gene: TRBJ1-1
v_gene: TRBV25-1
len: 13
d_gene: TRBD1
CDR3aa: ASSELGGEYPEAF

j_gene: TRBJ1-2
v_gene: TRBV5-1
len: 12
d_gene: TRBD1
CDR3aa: ASSDRTGNYGYT

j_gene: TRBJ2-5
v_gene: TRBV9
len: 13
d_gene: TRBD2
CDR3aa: ASSSGLAGEETQY

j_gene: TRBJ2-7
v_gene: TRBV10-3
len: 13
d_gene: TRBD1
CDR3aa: AISDQGARGWEQY

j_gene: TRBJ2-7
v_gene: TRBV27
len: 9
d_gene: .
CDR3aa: ASSQGYEQY

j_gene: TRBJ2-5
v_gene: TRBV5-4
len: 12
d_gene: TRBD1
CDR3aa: ASSLPGQKGAQY

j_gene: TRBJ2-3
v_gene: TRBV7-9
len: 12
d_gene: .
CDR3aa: ASSVAQATDTQY

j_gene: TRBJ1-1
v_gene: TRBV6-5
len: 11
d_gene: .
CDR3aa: ASAASGDTEAF

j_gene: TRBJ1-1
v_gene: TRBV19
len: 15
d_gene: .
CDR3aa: ASIETANSLRGTEAF

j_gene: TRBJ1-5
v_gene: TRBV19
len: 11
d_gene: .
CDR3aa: ASSTGYNQPQH

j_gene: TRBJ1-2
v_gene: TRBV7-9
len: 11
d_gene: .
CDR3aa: ASSRDSNYGYT

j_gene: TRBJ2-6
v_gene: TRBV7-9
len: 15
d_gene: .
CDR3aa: ASSLIHSGSGANVLT

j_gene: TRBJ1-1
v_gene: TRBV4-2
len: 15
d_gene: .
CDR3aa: ASSPITGSGLGTEAF

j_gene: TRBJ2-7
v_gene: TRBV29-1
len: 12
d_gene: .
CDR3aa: SVELPRGSYEQY

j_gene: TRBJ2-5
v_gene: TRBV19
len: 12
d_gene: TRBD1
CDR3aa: ASSTRDRGETQY

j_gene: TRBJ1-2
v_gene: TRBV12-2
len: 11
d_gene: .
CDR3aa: ASRLTGYGGYT

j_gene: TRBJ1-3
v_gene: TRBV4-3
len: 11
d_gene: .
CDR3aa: ASSQDMEDTIY

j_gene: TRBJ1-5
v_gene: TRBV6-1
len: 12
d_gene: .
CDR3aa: ASSEPTDNQPQH

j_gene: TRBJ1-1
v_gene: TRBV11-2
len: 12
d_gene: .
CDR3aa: ASSRRTQNTEAF

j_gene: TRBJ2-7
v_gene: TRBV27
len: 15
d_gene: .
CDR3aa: ASSLFTNVGGNYEQY

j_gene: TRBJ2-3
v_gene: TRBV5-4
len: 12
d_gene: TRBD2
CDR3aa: ASSFGGGADTQY

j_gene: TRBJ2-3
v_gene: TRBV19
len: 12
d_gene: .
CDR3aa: ATRKQVSTDTQY

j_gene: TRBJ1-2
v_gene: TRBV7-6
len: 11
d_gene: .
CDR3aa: ASSTRDLEGYT

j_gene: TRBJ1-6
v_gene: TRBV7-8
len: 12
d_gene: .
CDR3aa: ASSPGRLNSPLH

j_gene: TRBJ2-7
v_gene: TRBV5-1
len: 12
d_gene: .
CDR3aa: ASSLEVGTYEQY

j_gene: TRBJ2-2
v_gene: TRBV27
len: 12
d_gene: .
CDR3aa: ASSFAPNTGELF

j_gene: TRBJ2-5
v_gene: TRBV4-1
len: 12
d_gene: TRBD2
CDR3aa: ASSLRTSGETQY

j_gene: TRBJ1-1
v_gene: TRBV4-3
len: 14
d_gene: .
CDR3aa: ASSQDRAGSVTEAF

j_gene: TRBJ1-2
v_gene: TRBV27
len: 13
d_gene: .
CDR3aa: ASSWGGQTNYGYT

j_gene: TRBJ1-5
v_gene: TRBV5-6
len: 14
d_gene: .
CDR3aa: ASSLQVMVGNQPQH

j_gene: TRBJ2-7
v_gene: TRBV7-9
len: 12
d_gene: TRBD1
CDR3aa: ASSLDRGRDEQY

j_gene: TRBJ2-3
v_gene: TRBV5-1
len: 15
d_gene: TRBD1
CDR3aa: ASSFPGQGSGTDTQY

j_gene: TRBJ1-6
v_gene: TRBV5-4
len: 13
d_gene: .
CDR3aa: ASSLEGVPNSPLH

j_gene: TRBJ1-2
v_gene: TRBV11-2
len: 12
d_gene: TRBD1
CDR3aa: ASRLGQGPYGYT

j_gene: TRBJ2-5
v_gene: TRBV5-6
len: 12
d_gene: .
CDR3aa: ASRSPGTGMAQY

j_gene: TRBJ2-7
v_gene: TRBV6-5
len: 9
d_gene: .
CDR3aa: AAGISLEQY

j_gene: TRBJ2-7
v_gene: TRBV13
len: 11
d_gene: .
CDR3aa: ASSLISGREQY